This record covers a single TCR beta chain. Its specificity is unknown. The source of the sample is a study of T cell responses to AZD1222 COVID-19 vaccine. Study at large: The analysis combined second doses at about 4 or about 12 weeks.

The data were produced by immunoSEQ multiplex PCR, yet TCRdb's version contains in-frame clones alone and is incomplete. The sample records 150,000 to 200,000 clones, about 93% being singletons. Germline CDR1 reads MGHRA; CDR2 reads YSYEKL. The V gene end was trimmed by 2 bases and the J gene end by 0 bases; junction bases not matched to a gene: 2. The CDR3 length is 15 residues. Study-level points and caveats: Donors, mostly white British, included more females; clonal diversity was possibly underestimated. Nearly half of spike-specific TCRs reportedly target unmutated variant regions.

The starting material was peripheral blood, obtained on day 0 of AZD1222 vaccination. The origin of this receptor is an adult in good health. The chain joins TRBV4-1 to TRBJ2-7; TRBD1 aligns across 9 bases. CDR3 bases: TGCGCCAGCAGCCAATTGGGACAGGGCTCCTACGAGCAGTACTTC. This encodes CASSQLGQGSYEQYF.